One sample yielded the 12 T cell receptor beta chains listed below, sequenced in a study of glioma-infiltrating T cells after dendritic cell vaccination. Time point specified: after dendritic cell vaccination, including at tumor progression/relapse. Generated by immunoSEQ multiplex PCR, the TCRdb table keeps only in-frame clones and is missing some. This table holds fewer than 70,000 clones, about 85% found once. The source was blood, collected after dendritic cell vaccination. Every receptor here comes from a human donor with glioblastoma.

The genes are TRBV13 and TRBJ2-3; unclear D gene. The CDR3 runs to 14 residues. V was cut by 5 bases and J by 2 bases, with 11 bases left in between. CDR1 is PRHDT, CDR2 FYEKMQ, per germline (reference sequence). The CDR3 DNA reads TGTGCCAGCAGCCCTCTGGCCCTCACAGATACGCAGTATTTT. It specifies CASSPLALTDTQYF.

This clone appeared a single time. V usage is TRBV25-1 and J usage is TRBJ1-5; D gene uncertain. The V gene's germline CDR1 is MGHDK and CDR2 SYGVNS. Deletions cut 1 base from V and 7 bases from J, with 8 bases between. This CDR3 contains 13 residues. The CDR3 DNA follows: TGTGCCAGCAGTGAATCTCGGGGACAGCCCCAGCATTTT. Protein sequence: CASSESRGQPQHF.

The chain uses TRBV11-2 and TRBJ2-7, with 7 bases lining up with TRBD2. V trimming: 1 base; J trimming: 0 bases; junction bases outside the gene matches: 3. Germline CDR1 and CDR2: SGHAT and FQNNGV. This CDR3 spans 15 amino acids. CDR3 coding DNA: TGTGCCAGCAGCTTAGCGGGGGGTACCTCCTACGAGCAGTACTTC. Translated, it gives CASSLAGGTSYEQYF.

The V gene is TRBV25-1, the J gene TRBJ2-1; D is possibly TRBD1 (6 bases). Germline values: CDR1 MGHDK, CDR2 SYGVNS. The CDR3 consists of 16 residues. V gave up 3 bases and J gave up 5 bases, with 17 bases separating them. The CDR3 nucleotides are TGTGCCAGCAGTGAGAAGGAGTCGCAGGGGCACAATGAGCAGTTCTTC. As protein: CASSEKESQGHNEQFF.

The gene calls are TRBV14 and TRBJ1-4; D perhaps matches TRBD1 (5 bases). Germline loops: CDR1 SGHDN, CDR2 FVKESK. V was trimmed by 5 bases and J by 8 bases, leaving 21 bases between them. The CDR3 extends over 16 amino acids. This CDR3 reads CASSDISDISGEKLFF. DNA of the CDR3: TGTGCCAGCAGCGATATATCGGACATCTCTGGGGAAAAACTGTTTTTT.

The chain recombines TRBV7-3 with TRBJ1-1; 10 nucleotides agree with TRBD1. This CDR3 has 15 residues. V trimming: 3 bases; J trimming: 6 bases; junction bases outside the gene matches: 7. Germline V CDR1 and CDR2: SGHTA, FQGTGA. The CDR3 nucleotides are TGTGCCAGCAGCTTGACAGGGGGCGGGCAGCCTGAAGCTTTCTTT. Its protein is CASSLTGGGQPEAFF.

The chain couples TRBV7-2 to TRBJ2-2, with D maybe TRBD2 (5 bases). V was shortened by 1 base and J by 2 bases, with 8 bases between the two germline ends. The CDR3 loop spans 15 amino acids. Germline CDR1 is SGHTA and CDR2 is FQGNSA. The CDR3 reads CASSLVSGNTGELFF. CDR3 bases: TGTGCCAGCAGCTTAGTGTCGGGAAACACCGGGGAGCTGTTTTTT.

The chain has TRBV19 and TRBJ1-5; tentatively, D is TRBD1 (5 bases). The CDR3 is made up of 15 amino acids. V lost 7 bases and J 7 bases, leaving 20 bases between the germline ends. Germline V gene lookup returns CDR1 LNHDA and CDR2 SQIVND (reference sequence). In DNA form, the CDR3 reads TGTGCCAGTACGCCAGCGGGGGAGGGGAGCCAGCCCCAGCATTTT. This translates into CASTPAGEGSQPQHF.

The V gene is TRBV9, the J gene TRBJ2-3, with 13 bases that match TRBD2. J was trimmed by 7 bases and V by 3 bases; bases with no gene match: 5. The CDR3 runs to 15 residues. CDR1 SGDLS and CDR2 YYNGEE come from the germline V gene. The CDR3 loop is CASSGGLAGTHTQYF. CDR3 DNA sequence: TGTGCCAGCAGCGGGGGACTAGCGGGGACGCATACGCAGTATTTT.

This CDR3 reads CASSPPGQGNPAGNQPQHF. In nucleotides, the CDR3 is TGCGCCAGCAGCCCCCCCGGACAGGGAAACCCCGCGGGCAATCAGCCCCAGCATTTT. The chain uses TRBV4-1 and TRBJ1-5, with TRBD1 identical over 8 bases. The germline V gene encodes CDR1 MGHRA and CDR2 YSYEKL. The junction had 16 bases not matched to a gene; V was cut back by 4 bases and J by 2 bases. The CDR3 has 19 amino acids.

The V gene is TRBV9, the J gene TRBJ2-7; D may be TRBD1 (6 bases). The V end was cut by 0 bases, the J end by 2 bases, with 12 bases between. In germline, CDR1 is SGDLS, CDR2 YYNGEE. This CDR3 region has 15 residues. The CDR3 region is CASSVEAGDTYEQYF. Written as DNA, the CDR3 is TGTGCCAGCAGCGTAGAGGCAGGGGATACCTACGAGCAGTACTTC. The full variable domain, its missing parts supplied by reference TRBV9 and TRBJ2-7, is DSGVTQTPKHLITATGQRVTLRCSPRSGDLSVYWYQQSLDQGLQFLIQYYNGEERAKGNILERFSAQQFPDLHSELNLSSLELGDSALYFCASSVEAGDTYEQYFGPGTRLTVT.

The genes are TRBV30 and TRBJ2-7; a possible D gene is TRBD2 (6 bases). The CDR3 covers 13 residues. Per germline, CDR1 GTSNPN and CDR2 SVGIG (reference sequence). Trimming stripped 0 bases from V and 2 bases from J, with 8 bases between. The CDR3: CAWSVGGAYEQYF. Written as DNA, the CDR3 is TGTGCCTGGAGTGTCGGCGGGGCCTACGAGCAGTACTTC. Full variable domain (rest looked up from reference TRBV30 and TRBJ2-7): SQTIHQWPATLVQPVGSPLSLECTVEGTSNPNLYWYRQAAGRGLQLLFYSVGIGQISSEVPQNLSASRPQDRQFILSSKKLLLSDSGFYLCAWSVGGAYEQYFGPGTRLTVT.